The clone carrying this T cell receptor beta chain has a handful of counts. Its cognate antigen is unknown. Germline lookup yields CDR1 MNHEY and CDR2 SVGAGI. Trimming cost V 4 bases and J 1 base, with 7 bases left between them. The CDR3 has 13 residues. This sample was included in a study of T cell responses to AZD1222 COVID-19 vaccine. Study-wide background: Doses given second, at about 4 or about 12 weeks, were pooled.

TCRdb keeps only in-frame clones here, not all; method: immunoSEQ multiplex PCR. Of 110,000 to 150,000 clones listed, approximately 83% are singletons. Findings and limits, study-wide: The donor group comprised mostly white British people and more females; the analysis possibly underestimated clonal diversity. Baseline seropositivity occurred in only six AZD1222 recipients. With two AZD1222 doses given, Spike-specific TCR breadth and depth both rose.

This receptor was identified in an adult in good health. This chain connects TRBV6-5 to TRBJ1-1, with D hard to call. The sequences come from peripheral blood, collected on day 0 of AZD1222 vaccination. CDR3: CASSFKQNTEAFF. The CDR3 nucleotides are TGTGCCAGCAGTTTTAAACAGAACACTGAAGCTTTCTTT.